The 10 T cell receptor beta chains below all came from one sample that was sequenced in a study of T cell repertoires in cytomegalovirus infection. Their recognized antigens are unknown. Using its own MiXCR run on the reads, TCRdb lists one record per CDR3 protein. The repertoire holds about 51,000 distinct CDR3 sequences, with around 18% as singletons. Source: CD8+ T cells from cultured PBMCs, taken from culture after CMV antigen stimulation. The source of these receptors is a human donor in good health (CMV status not recorded). Some clones in this sample may be carry-over from other donors' samples.

In this sample, this clonotype turned up a few times. Since a much larger clone is just one base distant, this may be a read error. CDR3 nucleotide sequence: TGCGGCGTCGCAGCAGGGGACCACGAGCAGTACTTC. This codes for CGVAAGDHEQYF. The V call is TRBV29-1, the J call TRBJ2-7; D is possibly TRBD1 (6 bases). The CDR3 runs to 12 residues. Germline assignment: CDR1 SQVTM and CDR2 ANQGSEA.

This clonotype has just a few counts. The chain is built from TRBV11-3 and TRBJ2-5; tentative D call: TRBD2 (6 bases). The CDR3 is 16 residues long. Trimming stripped 5 bases from V and 1 base from J, with 17 bases between. CDR1 is SGHNT and CDR2 is YENEEA in the germline V gene. The CDR3: CASSLVMRGLQETQYF. CDR3 sequence (DNA): TGTGCCAGCAGCCTAGTTATGCGGGGTCTCCAAGAGACCCAGTACTTC. The full variable domain, rest sourced from reference TRBV11-3 and TRBJ2-5, is EAGVVQSPRYKIIEKKQPVAFWCNPISGHNTLYWYLQNLGQGPELLIRYENEEAVDDSQLPKDRFSAERLKGVDSTLKIQPAELGDSAVYLCASSLVMRGLQETQYFGPGTRLLVL.

Concerning this clonotype: A read error may explain this, as a much larger clone is one base away. The genes are TRBV19 and TRBJ1-1; D not resolved. CDR1 is LNHDA and CDR2 is SQIVND in the germline V gene (reference sequence). The CDR3 contains 13 residues. The CDR3 nucleotides read TGTGCCAGTTGTATATATCCGAACACTGAAGCTTTCTTT. Protein: CASCIYPNTEAFF.

This chain links TRBV7-8 with TRBJ2-1; 13 bases fit TRBD2. J lost 7 bases, V lost 1 base, and 4 bases had no gene match. The CDR3 is made up of 16 amino acids. From germline, CDR1 is SGHVS and CDR2 FQNEAQ. CDR3 sequence reads: CASSLGRTSGRNEQFF. The CDR3 nucleotides are TGTGCCAGCAGCTTAGGTAGGACTAGCGGGAGAAATGAGCAGTTCTTC. The whole variable domain, remainder taken from reference TRBV7-8 and TRBJ2-1, is GAGVSQSPRYKVAKRGQDVALRCDPISGHVSLFWYQQALGQGPEFLTYFQNEAQLDKSGLPSDRFFAERPEGSVSTLKIQRTQQEDSAVYLCASSLGRTSGRNEQFFGPGTRLTVL.

V usage is TRBV7-8 and J usage is TRBJ1-5; 9 bases line up with TRBD1. CDR1 is SGHVS, CDR2 FQNEAQ, per germline. With V trimmed by 4 bases and J by 1 base, 2 bases remained unmatched. This CDR3 has 15 residues. In DNA form, the CDR3 reads TGTGCCAGCAGCTACAGGGGGCAGAGCAATCAGCCCCAGCATTTT. It specifies CASSYRGQSNQPQHF. The full variable domain, completed using reference TRBV7-8 and TRBJ1-5, is GAGVSQSPRYKVAKRGQDVALRCDPISGHVSLFWYQQALGQGPEFLTYFQNEAQLDKSGLPSDRFFAERPEGSVSTLKIQRTQQEDSAVYLCASSYRGQSNQPQHFGDGTRLSIL.

This clonotype turned up a few times. The CDR3 region has the DNA TGTGCTAGTGGTTTGTTTGCAACTAATGAAAAACTGTTTTTT. Amino acids: CASGLFATNEKLFF. V gene TRBV12-5 combines with J gene TRBJ1-4; D remains unclear. This CDR3 region has 14 residues. V was clipped by 2 bases and J by 0 bases, with 4 bases between them. Per germline, CDR1 LGHNT and CDR2 FRNRAP.

Only a few counts were recorded for this clonotype. This sequence joins TRBV29-1 and TRBJ2-3, with D perhaps matching TRBD1 (5 bases). V lost 3 bases, J lost 1 base, and 17 bases lay in between. CDR1 and CDR2 from the germline V gene are SQVTM and ANQGSEA. CDR3 length equals 16 residues. The CDR3 DNA reads as TGCAGCGTTGATGGGGCAGGCCTTCGGGGCACAGATACGCAGTATTTT. It encodes CSVDGAGLRGTDTQYF.

As regards this clonotype: A read error may explain this, as a much larger clone is one base away. In DNA form, the CDR3 reads TGTGCTAGTGGTCTAAGTGGACCCTACGAGCAGTACTTC. Amino acids: CASGLSGPYEQYF. The chain couples TRBV12-5 to TRBJ2-7; D call uncertain. This CDR3 region has 13 residues. In germline, CDR1 is LGHNT, CDR2 FRNRAP. The ends were cut back, 5 bases at V and 2 bases at J, with 10 bases in the middle.

The chain combines TRBV6-1 with TRBJ2-3, with unresolved D. Trimming removed 5 bases at V and 7 bases at J, with 13 bases between. CDR3 size: 13 residues. From germline, CDR1 is MNHNS and CDR2 SASEGT. The CDR3 here is CASSRVEVNTQYF. DNA of the CDR3: TGTGCCAGCAGTCGCGTAGAGGTGAATACGCAGTATTTT.

This clonotype was counted between two and nine times. The chain is built from TRBV7-6 and TRBJ2-6, with D unclear. CDR3 size: 16 residues. V lost 4 bases, J lost 0 bases, and 10 bases lay in between. Germline lookup yields CDR1 SGHVS and CDR2 FNYEAQ. This CDR3 reads CASSSTHLSGANVLTF. CDR3 nucleotide sequence: TGTGCCAGCAGCTCTACACACCTCTCTGGGGCCAACGTCCTGACTTTC.